The rows below give T cell receptor beta chains drawn from one sample of a study of blood T cell repertoires in COVID-19. The table came from immunoSEQ multiplex PCR; TCRdb's copy has only in-frame clones and leaves some out. The profile shows 200,000 or so clones, about 80% of them singletons. The source material was peripheral blood. These receptors were obtained from a woman in her sixties with acute or convalescent COVID-19. Both conserved end residues are part of each CDR3. Fields, in order: V gene, clone size, J gene, D gene, CDR3 DNA, CDR3 protein. A D gene is named only where the DNA matches it firmly. Size values are once, few and many counts, or a class for expanded clones, and some rows have none.

TRBV24-1	-	TRBJ1-2	-	TGTGCCACCAGTCGGACAGCGCATTATGGCTACACCTTC	CATSRTAHYGYTF
TRBV28	-	TRBJ2-4	TRBD1	TGTGCCAGCAGGGGGACAGGCAGAGCCAAAAACATTCAGTACTTC	CASRGTGRAKNIQYF
TRBV5-1	-	TRBJ2-2	-	TGCGCCAGCAGCTTGGGGCCCAGGGACTTGAACACCGGGGAGCTGTTTTTT	CASSLGPRDLNTGELFF
TRBV27	-	TRBJ1-1	-	TGTGCCAGCAGTCCTACCTTGATAGTGAACACTGAAGCTTTCTTT	CASSPTLIVNTEAFF
TRBV19	-	TRBJ2-7	-	TGTGCCAGTAGTATTTTTCAGGGCGCAGGCTACGAGCAGTACTTC	CASSIFQGAGYEQYF
TRBV4-2	-	TRBJ2-1	-	TGTGCCAGCAGCCATGGTGGGGGGGCCGGGAGTGAGCAGTTCTTC	CASSHGGGAGSEQFF
TRBV12-3/TRBV12-4	-	TRBJ2-7	-	TGTGCCAGCAGTTCCGGGGCCTACGAGCAGTACTTC	CASSSGAYEQYF
TRBV28	-	TRBJ1-2	-	TGTGCCAGCAGTCCCAGGGGCAGCTATGGCTACACCTTC	CASSPRGSYGYTF
TRBV4-2	-	TRBJ1-1	-	TGTGCCAGCAGCCGGGGGGAGGGGAACACTGAAGCTTTCTTT	CASSRGEGNTEAFF
TRBV9	-	TRBJ2-1	-	TGTGCCAGCAGCGTAGGGGGAATAATCAGGGTCAATGAGCAGTTCTTC	CASSVGGIIRVNEQFF
TRBV5-5	-	TRBJ1-1	TRBD1	TGTGCCAGCAGCAACCGGGACAGGGGTGGGACTGAAGCTTTCTTT	CASSNRDRGGTEAFF
TRBV27	-	TRBJ1-5	-	TGTGCCAGCAGTTTACTGGGAGCTCAGCCCCAGCATTTT	CASSLLGAQPQHF
TRBV7-2	-	TRBJ1-1	TRBD1	TGTGCCAGCAGCTTAGCGACAGGGGTGAGCACTGAAGCTTTCTTT	CASSLATGVSTEAFF
TRBV6-5	-	TRBJ1-2	-	TGTGCCAGCAGCAACACAGGACAAGGAATTTATGGCTACACCTTC	CASSNTGQGIYGYTF
TRBV4-2	-	TRBJ2-1	TRBD1	TGTGCCAGCAGCCAAGATTACCGTCGACAGGGGGCCTTTCACAATGAGCAGTTCTTC	CASSQDYRRQGAFHNEQFF
TRBV6-1	-	TRBJ2-7	TRBD1	TGTGCCAGCAGTGAAGATCGGACAGGGCGAAAGGGCCACGAGCAGTACTTC	CASSEDRTGRKGHEQYF
TRBV28	-	TRBJ1-3	TRBD1	TGTGCCAGCCGTTTTGGGACAGCGAGCTCTGGAAACACCATATATTTT	CASRFGTASSGNTIYF
TRBV5-5	-	TRBJ1-2	-	TGTGCCAGCAGCTTCATAAGGGGGTCGGGATTTGGTGGCTACACCTTC	CASSFIRGSGFGGYTF
TRBV27	-	TRBJ2-7	-	TGTGCCAGCAGTTTACAGGGATTCTACGAGCAGTACTTC	CASSLQGFYEQYF
TRBV28	-	TRBJ2-7	-	TGTGCCAGCACCGTAGGGGCAGGGCACTACGAGCAGTACTTC	CASTVGAGHYEQYF
TRBV19	-	TRBJ1-6	TRBD1	TGTGCCAGTAGTATCAGTCCGACAGGGTCAAGGAATTCACCCCTCCACTTT	CASSISPTGSRNSPLHF
TRBV15	-	TRBJ2-5	-	TGTGCCACCAGCAGAGAGAGGGTGGATGGAGAGACCCAGTACTTC	CATSRERVDGETQYF
TRBV6-2/TRBV6-3	few	TRBJ2-3	-	TGTGCCAGCAGTTACTCGATGGGCTATGTTAAGCCAGATACGCAGTATTTT	CASSYSMGYVKPDTQYF
TRBV5-1	-	TRBJ2-2	TRBD2	TGCGCCAGCAGCCGGGCGAGCGGGGGCCTGAACACCGGGGAGCTGTTTTTT	CASSRASGGLNTGELFF
TRBV7-2	-	TRBJ1-1	-	TGTGCCAGCAGCTTAGATGGGGGGACTGAAGCTTTCTTT	CASSLDGGTEAFF
TRBV7-2	once	TRBJ2-3	-	TGTGCCAGCAGCTTGGACAGATACACAGATACGCAGTATTTT	CASSLDRYTDTQYF
TRBV3-1/TRBV3-2	once	TRBJ1-6	TRBD1	TGTGCCAGCAGCCCGACAGGGGTACATAATTCACCCCTCCACTTT	CASSPTGVHNSPLHF
TRBV15	-	TRBJ2-2	TRBD1	TGTGCCACCAGCTCCCGGACAGGCGCTAACACCGGGGAGCTGTTTTTT	CATSSRTGANTGELFF
TRBV6-5	-	TRBJ2-3	-	TGTGCCAGCAGTTACTCGATGGGAGGAATGACGCAGTATTTT	CASSYSMGGMTQYF
TRBV3-1/TRBV3-2	-	TRBJ2-5	-	TGTGCCAGCAGCCAACGGGGGGCGGGGGAGACCCAGTACTTC	CASSQRGAGETQYF
TRBV3-1/TRBV3-2	-	TRBJ1-2	-	TGTGCCAGCAGGGACATCTATGGCTACACCTTC	CASRDIYGYTF
TRBV29-1	few	TRBJ1-1	TRBD1	TGCAGCGTTAGACAGGGAAAAACTGAAGCTTTCTTT	CSVRQGKTEAFF
TRBV4-2	-	TRBJ1-2	-	TGTGCCAGCAGCCAAGCGTTCGGTCAGGGATATGGCTACACCTTC	CASSQAFGQGYGYTF
TRBV12-3/TRBV12-4	-	TRBJ2-7	-	TGTGCCAGCAGACGCGCCTCCTACGAGCAGTACTTC	CASRRASYEQYF
TRBV15	-	TRBJ1-3	-	TGTGCCACCAGTAGCCGGGACACCTACTCTGGAAACACCATATATTTT	CATSSRDTYSGNTIYF
TRBV7-2	-	TRBJ2-1	TRBD2	TGTGCCAGCAGCTTAGTTCTAGCGGGGGGGAACAATGAGCAGTTCTTC	CASSLVLAGGNNEQFF
TRBV4-3	-	TRBJ1-1	-	TGCGCCAGCAGCCAAGGCTCAGGCGCCACTGAAGCTTTCTTT	CASSQGSGATEAFF
TRBV27	-	TRBJ1-1	-	TGTGCCAGCAGTTTAATAAACGGGGACACTGAAGCTTTCTTT	CASSLINGDTEAFF
TRBV5-1	-	TRBJ1-1	-	TGCGCCAGCGCACGGGGGGGTGTTGACACTGAAGCTTTCTTT	CASARGGVDTEAFF
TRBV19	-	TRBJ1-2	TRBD1	TGTGCCAGTAGTATATCGGGCGGACAGGGGAACTATGGCTACACCTTC	CASSISGGQGNYGYTF
TRBV19	-	TRBJ2-3	TRBD2	TGTGCCAGTAGTATAGATAGCGGGGAGGCAGATACGCAGTATTTT	CASSIDSGEADTQYF
TRBV7-3	-	TRBJ2-3	TRBD2	TGTGCCAGCAGCTCTAGCGGGGGGACCACAGATACGCAGTATTTT	CASSSSGGTTDTQYF
TRBV5-1	few	TRBJ1-1	-	TGCGCCAGCAGCTTGGCCGGGGTGGGATTGAACACTGAAGCTTTCTTT	CASSLAGVGLNTEAFF
TRBV4-3	-	TRBJ2-3	-	TGCGCCAGCAGCCAAGAAAGGAGGGATACGCAGTATTTT	CASSQERRDTQYF
TRBV6-5	-	TRBJ2-7	TRBD2	TGTGCCAGCAGTTACTCTAGCGGGGGGGACGAGCAGTACTTC	CASSYSSGGDEQYF
TRBV27	-	TRBJ1-2	TRBD1	TGTGCCAGCAGTCTCAAAGACAGGGGAATCTATGGCTACACCTTC	CASSLKDRGIYGYTF
TRBV7-9	-	TRBJ1-2	-	TGTGCCAGCAGACTAAGGGGGGGCCAGCATGGCTACACCTTC	CASRLRGGQHGYTF
TRBV9	-	TRBJ2-3	TRBD2	TGTGCCAGCAGCGGACTAGCGGGGGTGAGCACAGATACGCAGTATTTT	CASSGLAGVSTDTQYF